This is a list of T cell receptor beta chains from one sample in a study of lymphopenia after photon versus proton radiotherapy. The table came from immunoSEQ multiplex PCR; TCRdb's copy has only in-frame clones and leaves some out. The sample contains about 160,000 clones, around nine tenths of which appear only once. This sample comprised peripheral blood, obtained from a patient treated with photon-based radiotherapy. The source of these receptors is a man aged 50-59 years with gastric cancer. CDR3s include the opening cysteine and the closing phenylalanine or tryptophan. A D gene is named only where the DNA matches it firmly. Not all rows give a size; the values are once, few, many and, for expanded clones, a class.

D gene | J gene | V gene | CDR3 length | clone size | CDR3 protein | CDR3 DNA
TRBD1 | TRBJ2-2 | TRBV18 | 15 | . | CASSRGQGTIGELFF | TGTGCCAGCTCACGGGGACAGGGGACGATCGGGGAGCTGTTTTTT
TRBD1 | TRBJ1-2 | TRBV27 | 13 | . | CASSFRTGYGYTF | TGTGCCAGCAGTTTCCGGACAGGCTATGGCTACACCTTC
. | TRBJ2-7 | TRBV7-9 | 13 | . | CASSLSRLSWQYF | TGTGCCAGCAGCTTATCGCGGCTCTCGTGGCAGTACTTC
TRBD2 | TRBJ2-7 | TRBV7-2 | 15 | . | CASSSGPLAGVEQYF | TGTGCCAGCAGCTCAGGTCCACTAGCGGGAGTCGAGCAGTACTTC
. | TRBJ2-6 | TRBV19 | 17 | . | CASSMGDLTSGANVLTF | TGTGCCAGTAGTATGGGTGACCTTACTTCTGGGGCCAACGTCCTGACTTTC
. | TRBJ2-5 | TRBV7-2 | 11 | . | CASSLQETQYF | TGTGCCAGCAGCCTACAAGAGACCCAGTACTTC
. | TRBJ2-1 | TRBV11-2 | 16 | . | CASSLDRRGYYNEQFF | TGTGCCAGCAGCTTAGATAGGCGTGGGTACTACAATGAGCAGTTCTTC
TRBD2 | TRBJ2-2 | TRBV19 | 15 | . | CASRASLAGTGELFF | TGTGCCAGTAGGGCTTCACTAGCGGGCACCGGGGAGCTGTTTTTT
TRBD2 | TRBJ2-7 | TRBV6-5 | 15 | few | CASSWGLAGDKEQYF | TGTGCCAGCAGCTGGGGACTAGCGGGAGATAAGGAGCAGTACTTC
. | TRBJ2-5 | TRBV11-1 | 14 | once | CASSSTVAEETQYF | TGTGCCAGCAGCTCTACCGTAGCTGAGGAGACCCAGTACTTC
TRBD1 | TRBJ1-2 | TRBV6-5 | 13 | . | CASSRQGPYGYTF | TGTGCCAGCAGTAGACAGGGGCCCTATGGCTACACCTTC
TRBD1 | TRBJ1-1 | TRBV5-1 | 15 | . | CASSLLGTGGSEAFF | TGCGCCAGCAGCTTGTTGGGGACAGGGGGTTCTGAAGCTTTCTTT
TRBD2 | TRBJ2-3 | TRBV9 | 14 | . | CASSVEVAGLTQYF | TGTGCCAGCAGCGTAGAGGTAGCGGGGCTTACGCAGTATTTT
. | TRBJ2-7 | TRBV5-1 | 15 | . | CASSLVPGTSYEQYF | TGCGCCAGCAGCTTGGTCCCGGGGACGTCCTACGAGCAGTACTTC
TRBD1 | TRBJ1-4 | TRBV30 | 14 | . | CAWSVKTGYEKLFF | TGTGCCTGGAGTGTAAAGACAGGGTATGAAAAACTGTTTTTT
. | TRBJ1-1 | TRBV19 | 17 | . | CASRFSPARATNTEAFF | TGTGCCAGTAGGTTCTCCCCAGCCCGGGCAACGAACACTGAAGCTTTCTTT
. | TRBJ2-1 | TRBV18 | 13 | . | CASSSDPPAGQFF | TGTGCCAGCTCATCGGACCCCCCTGCCGGGCAGTTCTTC
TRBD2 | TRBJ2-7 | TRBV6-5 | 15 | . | CASSQFSGNSYEQYF | TGTGCCAGCAGTCAATTTAGCGGGAACTCCTACGAGCAGTACTTC
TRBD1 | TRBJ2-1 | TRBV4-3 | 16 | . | CASSQEPGQAYNEQFF | TGCGCCAGCAGCCAAGAACCCGGACAGGCCTACAATGAGCAGTTCTTC
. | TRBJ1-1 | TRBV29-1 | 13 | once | CSVVGRMNTEAFF | TGCAGCGTTGTGGGGCGCATGAACACTGAAGCTTTCTTT
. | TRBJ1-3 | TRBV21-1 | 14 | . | CASTTWRGGNTIYF | TGTGCCAGCACCACCTGGAGAGGTGGAAACACCATATATTTT
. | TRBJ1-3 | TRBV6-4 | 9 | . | CARGNTIYF | TGTGCCAGGGGAAACACCATATATTTT
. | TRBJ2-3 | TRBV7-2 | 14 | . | CASRATPYGDTQYF | TGTGCCAGCAGGGCGACACCCTATGGAGATACGCAGTATTTT
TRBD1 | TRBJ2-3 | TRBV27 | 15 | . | CASSFWDRSTDTQYF | TGTGCCAGCAGTTTTTGGGACAGAAGCACAGATACGCAGTATTTT
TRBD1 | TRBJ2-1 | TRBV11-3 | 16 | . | CASSRGGTGEYNEQFF | TGTGCCAGCAGCCGAGGAGGGACAGGGGAGTACAATGAGCAGTTCTTC
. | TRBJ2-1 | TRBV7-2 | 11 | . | CASSSLLGQFF | TGTGCCAGCAGCTCTCTCCTCGGGCAGTTCTTC
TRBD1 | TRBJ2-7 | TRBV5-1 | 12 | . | CASSLTGDEQYF | TGCGCCAGCAGCCTGACAGGGGACGAGCAGTACTTC
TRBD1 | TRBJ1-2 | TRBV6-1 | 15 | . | CASSPSRTGHYGYTF | TGTGCCAGCAGTCCTTCCCGGACAGGGCACTATGGCTACACCTTC
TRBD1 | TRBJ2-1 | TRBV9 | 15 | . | CASSRQGSSYNEQFF | TGTGCCAGCAGCCGACAGGGGAGCTCCTACAATGAGCAGTTCTTC
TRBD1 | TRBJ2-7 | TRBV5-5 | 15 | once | CASSQIPGQHYEQYF | TGTGCCAGCAGTCAAATTCCGGGACAGCACTACGAGCAGTACTTC
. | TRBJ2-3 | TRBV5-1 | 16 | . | CASSLEGPTGADTQYF | TGCGCCAGCAGCTTGGAGGGGCCTACCGGGGCAGATACGCAGTATTTT
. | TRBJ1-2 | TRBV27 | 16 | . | CASSLGQGSLFYGYTF | TGTGCCAGCAGTTTGGGGCAGGGGTCTCTTTTTTATGGCTACACCTTC
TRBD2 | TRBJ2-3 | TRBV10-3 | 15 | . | CATSTTSGITDTQYF | TGTGCCACCTCCACGACTAGCGGCATAACAGATACGCAGTATTTT
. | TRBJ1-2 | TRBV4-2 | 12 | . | CASSLENYGYTF | TGTGCCAGCAGCTTAGAGAACTATGGCTACACCTTC